This T cell receptor beta chain was sequenced during a study of T cells in Graves' hyperthyroidism and ophthalmopathy (dated by TCRdb to the late 2010s). Describing the broader study: Peripheral blood was collected at initial diagnosis, before any treatment. A discovery cohort of about a hundred patients, roughly 43 with Graves' ophthalmopathy and fewer than 65 with stable Graves' hyperthyroidism, was used to find distinguishing TCR V-J signatures. Prospective prediction of ophthalmopathy was tested in an independent validation cohort consisting of roughly 19 hyperthyroidism patients and around 16 patients who later progressed to ophthalmopathy. After sampling, hyperthyroidism patients received methimazole starting at 30 mg daily, and ophthalmopathy patients received high-dose intravenous methylprednisolone. The approximately 100 discovery patients were randomly divided into training and test sets at a 7:3 ratio. TCR Vbeta CDR3 sequencing of 130 to 150 peripheral blood samples (around 45 ophthalmopathy, 75 hyperthyroidism and roughly 17 progressor patients) is reported in the paper. Thyroid tissue and blood T-cell repertoires from six Graves' hyperthyroidism patients were also compared in the study.

The paper's findings and limits, for the study overall: Most expanded thyroid clonotypes (frequency above 0.001) were also found in blood, which suggests that blood repertoires may mirror thyroid immune responses. In validation, progression to ophthalmopathy was predicted by the model with almost 71% sensitivity and nearly 75% specificity, a median of roughly 6 months before onset. Sample size was not statistically predetermined, and investigators were not blinded to group allocation. A model built on a 13 V-J signature distinguished ophthalmopathy from stable hyperthyroidism, reaching roughly 88% sensitivity and 81.08% specificity in cross-validation and 80%/75% in testing.

A note on this clonotype: Its antigen is not yet known. The sample holds no much larger clone one base away, and base qualities are not on file.

Graves' hyperthyroidism was defined as stable when no progression to ophthalmopathy occurred over 18 months of follow-up. Hyperthyroidism patients were newly diagnosed, had a disease duration of under 2 months, and were aged 18 to 65 years. Patients with uncontrolled infections, other autoimmune diseases, pregnancy or lactation were excluded. Diagnoses were based on clinical symptoms, serum thyroxine and TRAb, thyroid ultrasound and orbital computed tomography. Ficoll-Paque density gradient centrifugation was used to isolate PBMCs from 10 ml of fresh peripheral blood. Total RNA was extracted using Trizol reagent, and RNA quality was assessed on an Agilent 2100 Bioanalyzer. Amplification of TCR beta CDR3 regions was carried out from RNA transcripts. The first round of RT-PCR for the TCR CDR3 was performed with the HTBI primer set and the Qiagen OneStep RT-PCR kit. Libraries were constructed in a second round of multiplex PCR, after which size selection and purification were performed. Libraries were sequenced paired-end with 100 bp reads on an Illumina HiSeq2000. The authors' pipeline ran thus. SOAPnuke was used to process the raw data, removing reads that contained adapters or uncalled bases, had a mean Phred below 15, or lacked an exact match to the constant primer or identifier. COPE v1.2.5 was used to merge high-quality paired reads, and clonotypes were defined as unique nucleotide sequences. MiTCR v1.1 was used to align the clonotypes against IMGT TRBV, TRBD and TRBJ reference segments. The analysis included only V-J combinations with a frequency above 0.0001, which together covered around 99% of the repertoires. A TCS score was defined as the ratio between F50 (clonal expansion) and ExV (chaos), using BLOSUM62-based TCRdist between CDR3 peptides within each V-J. Welch's t-statistics and random forest reduced roughly 540 V-J features to under 15, which were used in a naive Bayes classifier (R e1071). The similarity between thyroid and blood repertoires was quantified using the Morisita-Horn index. The public reads were run again by TCRdb, first through fastp at Q25 and then through MiXCR, and only productive beta chains were kept. Rows merge per CDR3 protein into single entries with the most common DNA and genes. The authors' filters were not applied to this entry. The sample table holds hundreds of thousands of distinct CDR3 sequences, of which just over 35% were seen once. The top ten hold around a third of the sample.

The CDR3 runs 15 amino acids, cysteine and phenylalanine included. CDR3 DNA is the only sequence kept; it has 45 bases, read in frame from the first base. CDR1 and CDR2 are drawn from the germline V gene: ENHRY, SYGVKD. Trimming accounts for 6 bases at V and 2 bases at J, while the number of junction bases matched to no gene is 9. This TCR was recovered from a woman aged 40 to 49 with Graves' hyperthyroidism. Sample: blood. The chain employs TRBV10-3 and TRBJ1-2; TRBD1 agrees with 7 junctional bases. The bases read TGTGCCATCAGGATCCAACGACAGGGCAACTATGGCTACACCTTC. Translated, it reads CAIRIQRQGNYGYTF.